A single sample is the source of the 10 T cell receptor beta chains below, sequenced in a study of blood T cell repertoires in COVID-19. Clones were sequenced by immunoSEQ multiplex PCR, and TCRdb holds only the in-frame ones, with some missing. The sample records 90,000 to 95,000 clones, 88% being singletons. The sequencing input was peripheral blood. These TCRs come from a woman of 80 years or more with active COVID-19.

In this sample, this clone turned up a few times. The chain is built from TRBV4-3 and TRBJ2-2; D is possibly TRBD2 (6 bases). Germline values: CDR1 LGHNA, CDR2 YSLEER. This CDR3 is 14 amino acids long. V lost 6 bases, J lost 9 bases, and 17 bases lay in between. The CDR3 sequence is CASSPQGGSRELFF. The CDR3 DNA follows: TGCGCCAGCAGTCCTCAGGGAGGTTCCAGGGAGCTGTTTTTT.

V is TRBV7-3 and J is TRBJ2-3, with D possibly being TRBD2 (6 bases). Germline V gene lookup returns CDR1 SGHTA and CDR2 FQGTGA. V was pared by 0 bases and J by 0 bases, with 7 bases between. The CDR3 is 15 amino acids. The CDR3 region has the DNA TGTGCCAGCAGCTTAACGCGGGAAAGCACAGATACGCAGTATTTT. Amino acids: CASSLTRESTDTQYF.

The V and J genes are TRBV7-2 and TRBJ2-7; 8 nucleotides line up with TRBD2. This CDR3 spans 15 amino acids. The J segment lost 5 bases and the V segment lost 5 bases, leaving 11 bases of the junction unmatched. Germline V gene data show CDR1 as SGHTA and CDR2 as FQGNSA. DNA of the CDR3: TGTGCCAGCAGCCCGCGGGGTAGCGGGACGAACGAGCAGTACTTC. It translates to CASSPRGSGTNEQYF.

CDR3 loop: CASGPTRPYEQYF. The CDR3, as DNA: TGTGCCAGCGGCCCGACTAGACCCTACGAGCAGTACTTC. The rearrangement uses TRBV6-2 or TRBV6-3 and TRBJ2-7; D may be TRBD2 (6 bases). CDR3 size: 13 residues. V lost 8 bases and J lost 2, with 13 bases in between. CDR1 is MNHEY, CDR2 SVGEGT, per germline.

The chain is built from TRBV9 and TRBJ1-4, with D perhaps matching TRBD1 (5 bases). The ends were cut back, 0 bases at V and 5 bases at J, with 8 bases in the middle. Germline V gene lookup returns CDR1 SGDLS and CDR2 YYNGEE. The CDR3 spans 14 residues. This CDR3 is CASSVDRKNEKLFF. In DNA, the CDR3 is TGTGCCAGCAGCGTAGACAGGAAAAATGAAAAACTGTTTTTT.

This clone was picked up one time. This chain joins TRBV7-8 and TRBJ2-3, with a possible D match to TRBD1 (6 bases). The CDR3 runs to 14 residues. V was shortened by 5 bases and J by 0 bases, with 9 bases between the two germline ends. The germline V gene has CDR1 SGHVS and CDR2 FQNEAQ. The CDR3: CASSHDRSTDTQYF. The CDR3, as DNA: TGTGCCAGCAGCCATGACAGGAGCACAGATACGCAGTATTTT.

This chain uses TRBV7-9 with TRBJ1-1, with D possibly being TRBD1 (5 bases). CDR3 length equals 13 residues. The germline V and J ends were trimmed by 5 bases and 1 base, with 8 bases remaining between them. CDR1 is SEHNR and CDR2 is FQNEAQ in the germline V gene (reference sequence). CDR3 sequence (DNA): TGTGCCAGCAGCCTAGGACAGAACACTGAAGCTTTCTTT. It codes for CASSLGQNTEAFF. The full variable domain, with the rest looked up from reference TRBV7-9 and TRBJ1-1, is DTGVSQNPRHKITKRGQNVTFRCDPISEHNRLYWYRQTLGQGPEFLTYFQNEAQLEKSRLLSDRFSAERPKGSFSTLEIQRTEQGDSAMYLCASSLGQNTEAFFGQGTRLTVV.

V is TRBV11-2 and J is TRBJ2-1, with D hard to call. Germline lookup yields CDR1 SGHAT and CDR2 FQNNGV. This CDR3 is 14 amino acids long. Trimming cost V 3 bases and J 7 bases, with 13 bases left between them. In DNA, the CDR3 is TGTGCCAGCAGCTTTCCCCGGAGCCCGAATGAGCAGTTCTTC. It codes for CASSFPRSPNEQFF.

The chain employs TRBV7-2 and TRBJ2-1, with 7 bases that match TRBD2. The CDR3 runs to 17 residues. Germline V gene sequence: CDR1 SGHTA, CDR2 FQGNSA. With V trimmed by 2 bases and J by 0 bases, 7 bases remained unmatched. The CDR3, as DNA: TGTGCCAGCAGCTTACGGGCGGGAGCCCTCTCCTACAATGAGCAGTTCTTC. This codes for CASSLRAGALSYNEQFF.

In this sample, this clone turned up once. J is TRBJ1-5 and V is TRBV4-2; D is unclear. Germline CDR1 LGHNA, CDR2 YNFKEQ. V was shortened by 4 bases and J by 0 bases, with 7 bases between the two germline ends. This CDR3 is 14 amino acids long. CDR3 nucleotides: TGTGCCAGCAGCCGCGAGGTTAGCAATCAGCCCCAGCATTTT. It yields the protein CASSREVSNQPQHF.